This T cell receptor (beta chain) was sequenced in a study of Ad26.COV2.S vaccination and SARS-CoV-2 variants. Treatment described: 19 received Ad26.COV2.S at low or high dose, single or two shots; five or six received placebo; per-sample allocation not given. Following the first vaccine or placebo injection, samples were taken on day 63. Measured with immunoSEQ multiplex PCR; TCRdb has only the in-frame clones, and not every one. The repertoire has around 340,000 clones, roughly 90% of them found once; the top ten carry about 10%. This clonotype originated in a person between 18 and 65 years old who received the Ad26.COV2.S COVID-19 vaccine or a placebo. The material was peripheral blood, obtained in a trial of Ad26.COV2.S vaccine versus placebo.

CDR3 nucleotide sequence: TGTGCCAGTAGTATAGGACTCGGTAACTTGGGAAACATTCAGTACTTC. Its translation is CASSIGLGNLGNIQYF. This chain joins TRBV19 and TRBJ2-4; D is uncertain. The CDR3 totals 16 residues. Trimming removed 1 base from V and 6 bases from J, with 16 bases in between. Germline assignment: CDR1 LNHDA and CDR2 SQIVND (reference sequence).